The 22 T cell receptor beta chains below come from one sample, sequenced in a study of blood T cell repertoires in COVID-19. Clones were read by immunoSEQ multiplex PCR, and TCRdb kept only the in-frame ones, dropping some. The data show 350,000 to 400,000 clones, approximately 90% seen once. Sequenced input: PBMCs or T cells enriched from blood (not recorded which). All receptors derive from a woman in her 40s who had been exposed to COVID-19.

This clone came up once. The chain combines TRBV7-9 with TRBJ2-1, with a tentative D call TRBD2 (6 bases). Germline lookup yields CDR1 SEHNR and CDR2 FQNEAQ (reference sequence). Trimming removed 5 bases from V and 4 bases from J, with 18 bases in between. CDR3 length: 16 residues. The CDR3 DNA reads TGTGCCAGCAGCAAGGCGCTAGCGACCGGTTACAATGAGCAGTTCTTC. Translating it yields CASSKALATGYNEQFF.

This chain's CDR3 is CASSFTVGGNQPQHF. The CDR3 DNA reads TGTGCCAGCAGCTTCACAGTGGGAGGCAATCAGCCCCAGCATTTT. This sequence joins TRBV5-5 and TRBJ1-5; D uncertain. Germline V CDR1 and CDR2: SGHKS, YYEKEE (reference sequence). CDR3 length: 15 residues. V was cut by 2 bases and J by 2 bases, with 11 bases left in between.

This rearrangement joins TRBV13 to TRBJ2-2, with 10 bases lining up with TRBD1. Germline CDR1 reads PRHDT; CDR2 reads FYEKMQ (reference sequence). The length of the CDR3 is 17 residues. J lost 4 bases, V lost 0 bases, and 5 bases had no gene match. In DNA, the CDR3 is TGTGCCAGCAGCTTAGGGACAGGGGGCCCGCCCACCGGGGAGCTGTTTTTT. It encodes CASSLGTGGPPTGELFF.

For the CDR3, the DNA is TGCAGCGTTGAGGCGCGGACAGGGGAAAGCACCGGGGAGCTGTTTTTT. Protein sequence: CSVEARTGESTGELFF. J is TRBJ2-2 and V is TRBV29-1, with TRBD1 matching over 9 bases. The CDR3 runs 16 residues. The V gene end was trimmed by 3 bases and the J gene end by 4 bases; junction bases not matched to a gene: 9. Germline-derived CDR1 and CDR2 are SQVTM and ANQGSEA.

The chain is built from TRBV6-5 and TRBJ1-2; the match to TRBD1 covers 7 bases. With 5 bases clipped from V and 4 bases from J, the junction kept 4 bases outside the gene matches. Germline V lookup: CDR1 MNHEY, CDR2 SVGAGI. The CDR3 covers 13 residues. The CDR3 reads CASSPDRAYGYTF. In DNA form, the CDR3 reads TGTGCCAGCAGTCCCGACAGGGCCTATGGCTACACCTTC.

The V call is TRBV6-5, the J call TRBJ2-5, with TRBD2 matching 15 bases. The CDR3 is made up of 15 amino acids. Germline V gene lookup returns CDR1 MNHEY and CDR2 SVGAGI. Trimming removed 4 bases from V and 7 bases from J; junction bases left unmatched: 4. In DNA, the CDR3 is TGTGCCAGCAGTTGGACTAGCGGGAGGGCCGGGACCCAGTACTTC. It is translated as CASSWTSGRAGTQYF.

The chain couples TRBV7-2 to TRBJ2-1; a weak D match, TRBD2 (6 bases). The CDR3 has 14 amino acids. CDR1 is SGHTA and CDR2 is FQGNSA in the germline V gene. V was trimmed by 5 bases and J by 3 bases, leaving 11 bases between them. The DNA of the CDR3 is TGTGCCAGCAGCGGAGTCGGGGGCTACAATGAGCAGTTCTTC. Protein product: CASSGVGGYNEQFF.

The chain recombines TRBV5-6 with TRBJ2-1, with D tentatively TRBD1 (5 bases). The ends were cut back, 1 base at V and 2 bases at J, with 13 bases in the middle. Germline V CDR1 and CDR2: SGHDT, YYEEEE. The CDR3 consists of 16 residues. The CDR3 nucleotides are TGTGCCAGCAGCTTGCCTTTTACAGGACCCTACAATGAGCAGTTCTTC. The encoded protein is CASSLPFTGPYNEQFF.

The CDR3 DNA reads as TGTGCCAGCAGCTTGGGGACAGCTAACTATGGCTACACCTTC. This sequence encodes CASSLGTANYGYTF. V usage is TRBV5-8 and J usage is TRBJ1-2; maybe TRBD1 (6 bases). Germline assignment: CDR1 SGHTS and CDR2 YDEGEE. Trimming left V 0 bases short and J 0 bases short, with 6 bases between. The CDR3 has 14 residues.

The rearrangement links TRBV25-1 to TRBJ1-2, with TRBD1 matching over 10 bases. The CDR3 runs to 15 residues. Germline V CDR1 and CDR2: MGHDK, SYGVNS. V dropped 3 bases and J dropped 6; count of bases not matched to a gene: 7. The CDR3 DNA is TGTGCCAGCAGTGAGGGGACAGGGGAGGTCCATGGCTACACCTTC. Residues: CASSEGTGEVHGYTF.

The chain links TRBV18 to TRBJ2-7; D perhaps matches TRBD2 (5 bases). Germline CDR1 and CDR2: KGHSH and LQKENI. Trimming took off 2 bases at V and 2 bases at J, with 10 bases between the two ends. This CDR3 is built from 14 residues. The CDR3, as DNA: TGTGCCAGCTCACCATTGGACTTCGCCTACGAGCAGTACTTC. This translates into CASSPLDFAYEQYF.

This clone was seen a few times. The V call is TRBV6-1, the J call TRBJ2-1; 10 nucleotides align to TRBD2. Germline V lookup: CDR1 MNHNS, CDR2 SASEGT. With 0 bases clipped from V and 13 bases from J, the junction kept 9 bases outside the gene matches. The CDR3 runs to 15 residues. DNA for the CDR3: TGTGCCAGCAGTGAAGCATCTAGCGGGAGAGGGGGCCAGTTCTTC. Translation: CASSEASSGRGGQFF.

V is TRBV7-2 and J is TRBJ2-4; perhaps TRBD1 as D (6 bases). This CDR3 has 13 residues. The germline V and J ends were trimmed by 2 bases and 4 bases, with 6 bases remaining between them. Per germline, CDR1 SGHTA and CDR2 FQGNSA. CDR3 sequence: CASSLTGKNIQYF. In nucleotides, the CDR3 is TGTGCCAGCAGCTTAACAGGGAAAAACATTCAGTACTTC.

This clone was counted between two and nine times. The rearrangement joins TRBV2 to TRBJ2-1, with 12 nucleotides matching TRBD1. J lost 5 bases, V lost 6 bases, and 5 bases had no gene match. Germline loops: CDR1 SNHLY, CDR2 FYNNEI. The CDR3 loop spans 15 amino acids. CDR3 DNA sequence: TGTGCCAGCAGGAGGGGACAGGGGGCCGACAATGAGCAGTTCTTC. Encoded protein: CASRRGQGADNEQFF.

CDR3 in amino acids: CATSRVAATEAFF. The CDR3 bases are TGTGCCACCAGCAGAGTGGCGGCCACTGAAGCTTTCTTT. The chain uses TRBV15 and TRBJ1-1, with D uncertain. This CDR3 is 13 amino acids long. The germline V and J ends were trimmed by 1 base and 4 bases, with 7 bases remaining between them. Germline V lookup: CDR1 LNHNV, CDR2 YYDKDF (reference sequence).

This clone was detected only a few times. The CDR3 loop is CASSIRTPINQPQHF. CDR3 in DNA: TGTGCCAGTAGTATCAGGACACCAATTAATCAGCCCCAGCATTTT. V and J are TRBV19 and TRBJ1-5; tentative D call: TRBD1 (5 bases). V dropped 3 bases and J dropped 4 bases, with 13 bases sitting between them. This CDR3 is 15 amino acids long. From germline, CDR1 is LNHDA and CDR2 SQIVND (reference sequence).

This clone appeared once. V usage is TRBV12-5 and J usage is TRBJ1-2; maybe TRBD1 (6 bases). Germline V gene lookup returns CDR1 LGHNT and CDR2 FRNRAP. V gave up 6 bases and J gave up 7 bases, with 18 bases separating them. This CDR3 is 14 amino acids long. CDR3 sequence (DNA): TGTGCTAGTGGGTACATCCGGGACAATCGTGGCTACACCTTC. This gives the protein CASGYIRDNRGYTF.

V and J are TRBV7-3 and TRBJ2-5, with TRBD2 identical over 7 bases. Trimming took 5 bases from V and 0 from J; bases not matched to a gene: 3. Germline assignment: CDR1 SGHTA and CDR2 FQGTGA. The CDR3 extends over 14 amino acids. Written as DNA, the CDR3 is TGTGCCAGCAGCCCCGGGGGGTACCAAGAGACCCAGTACTTC. This codes for CASSPGGYQETQYF.

The genes are TRBV19 and TRBJ1-6; possibly TRBD1 for D (6 bases). The CDR3 runs to 17 residues. Germline CDR1 is LNHDA and CDR2 is SQIVND (reference sequence). V was trimmed by 0 bases and J by 9 bases, leaving 18 bases between them. DNA for the CDR3: TGTGCCAGTAGTATAGATCTCTCGTGGCAGGGGAGTTCACCCCTCCACTTT. This encodes CASSIDLSWQGSSPLHF.

J is TRBJ1-2 and V is TRBV9; D gene ambiguous. Germline CDR1 and CDR2: SGDLS and YYNGEE. This CDR3 region has 14 residues. Trimming shortened V by 4 bases and J by 4 bases, and 14 bases separated the two germline ends. The CDR3 sequence is CASSTPGVSYGYTF. The CDR3 nucleotides are TGTGCCAGCAGCACACCCGGGGTTAGCTATGGCTACACCTTC.

CDR3 sequence reads: CASSRVQAGSNQPQHF. The DNA of the CDR3 is TGTGCCAGTAGTAGAGTTCAGGCGGGGAGCAATCAGCCCCAGCATTTT. The chain has TRBV19 and TRBJ1-5; D is unclear. The CDR3 contains 16 residues. The V end lost 4 bases, the J end lost 1 base, and 14 bases lay between the germline ends. Per germline, CDR1 LNHDA and CDR2 SQIVND (reference sequence).

The genes are TRBV19 and TRBJ1-5; D possibly corresponds to TRBD1 (5 bases). The CDR3 contains 15 residues. Trimming took off 6 bases at V and 7 bases at J, with 19 bases between the two ends. In germline, CDR1 is LNHDA, CDR2 SQIVND (reference sequence). The DNA for the CDR3 is TGTGCCAGTAGCCCGGCGGGGACTAGCTGGCAGCCCCAGCATTTT. Residues: CASSPAGTSWQPQHF.